Following are 9 T cell receptor beta chains from one sample sequenced in a study of radiotherapy plus CTLA-4 blockade in lung cancer. Libraries were prepared by immunoSEQ multiplex PCR; TCRdb keeps only in-frame clonotypes and omits some of them. Among more than 65,000 clones listed, over 80% were seen once. Material: peripheral blood, obtained from a patient treated with radiotherapy plus ipilimumab. These receptors came from a human donor with non-small cell lung cancer who had stable disease on radiotherapy plus ipilimumab.

The V gene is TRBV10-1, the J gene TRBJ1-1; weak D call: TRBD1 (6 bases). Germline V CDR1 and CDR2: WNHNN, SYGVQD (reference sequence). The CDR3 contains 13 residues. Deletions cut 6 bases from V and 1 base from J, with 9 bases between. The CDR3 DNA reads TGCGCCAGCAGACAGGGAGCGAACACTGAAGCTTTCTTT. Translated, it gives CASRQGANTEAFF.

This clone was recorded a few times. This chain uses TRBV6-5 with TRBJ1-5; D is undetermined. Germline assignment: CDR1 MNHEY and CDR2 SVGAGI. With 8 bases removed from V and 3 bases from J, the gap between germline ends came to 8 bases. The CDR3 loop spans 12 amino acids. For the CDR3, the DNA is TGTGCCAGCCGTGCTCCCAATCAGCCCCAGCATTTT. Protein: CASRAPNQPQHF.

V is TRBV11-1 and J is TRBJ2-7, with 11 bases aligning to TRBD1. The germline CDR1 and CDR2 sequences are SGHAT and FQDESV (reference sequence). V dropped 5 bases and J dropped 4; count of bases not matched to a gene: 10. CDR3 size: 16 residues. CDR3 DNA: TGTGCCAGCAGCCTGGGAGGACAGGGGGCCCGGTACGAGCAGTACTTC. It specifies CASSLGGQGARYEQYF.

This clone appeared a single time. V gene TRBV9 combines with J gene TRBJ2-3; D possibly matches TRBD1 or TRBD2 (5 bases each). CDR3 length: 16 amino acids. Looked up from germline, CDR1 is SGDLS and CDR2 is YYNGEE. V was trimmed by 2 bases and J by 0 bases, leaving 13 bases between them. CDR3 sequence reads: CASSVGTALSTDTQYF. The CDR3 region has the DNA TGTGCCAGCAGCGTGGGGACGGCGCTTAGCACAGATACGCAGTATTTT.

V and J are TRBV7-3 and TRBJ1-3, with a possible D match to TRBD1 (5 bases). The V and J ends lost 5 bases and 4 bases respectively, with 18 bases between them. The germline CDR1 and CDR2 sequences are SGHTA and FQGTGA. The length of the CDR3 is 16 residues. This CDR3 is CASSPSRDDGGNTIYF. The CDR3 bases are TGTGCCAGCAGCCCAAGCCGGGACGACGGAGGAAACACCATATATTTT.

The chain links TRBV5-6 to TRBJ1-4, with D maybe TRBD1 (6 bases). The germline gives CDR1 SGHDT, CDR2 YYEEEE. Trimming took 4 bases from V and 8 from J, leaving 21 bases between them. The CDR3 is 16 amino acids. In DNA, the CDR3 is TGTGCCAGCAGCCCCAGGGGAGGAGGGCCAGGAGAAAAACTGTTTTTT. Translation gives CASSPRGGGPGEKLFF.

This clone appeared a few times. This chain links TRBV30 with TRBJ1-2, with a weak D call TRBD1 (5 bases). CDR1 and CDR2 (germline): GTSNPN, SVGIG (reference sequence). V lost 4 bases and J 6 bases, leaving 18 bases between the germline ends. The CDR3 covers 14 residues. The CDR3 DNA is TGTGCCTGGAAGGAGAGTGGGGGTCTTAATGGCTACACCTTC. Amino acids: CAWKESGGLNGYTF. The whole variable domain, filled in from reference TRBV30 and TRBJ1-2, reads SQTIHQWPATLVQPVGSPLSLECTVEGTSNPNLYWYRQAAGRGLQLLFYSVGIGQISSEVPQNLSASRPQDRQFILSSKKLLLSDSGFYLCAWKESGGLNGYTFGSGTRLTVV.

The chain recombines TRBV28 with TRBJ2-5; a possible D gene is TRBD2 (5 bases). Germline-derived CDR1 and CDR2 are MDHEN and SYDVKM. CDR3 length equals 12 residues. The germline V and J ends were trimmed by 6 bases and 7 bases, with 12 bases remaining between them. This CDR3 is CASRPPTRTQYF. The CDR3 bases are TGTGCCAGCAGACCTCCAACTAGGACCCAGTACTTC.

Concerning this clone itself: It is unclear where the CDR3 begins or ends on the DNA, so no DNA is shown, and the CDR3 is as TCRdb lists it. Distinct nucleotide sequences in the sample also encode this CDR3. The chain carries TRBV6-5 and TRBJ1-1; the DNA was not used to check the table's D call, TRBD1. The length of the CDR3 is 14 amino acids, counting both ends. CDR1 and CDR2 (germline): MNHEY, SVGAGI. The CDR3 protein is CASSTPFGTGSAFF.